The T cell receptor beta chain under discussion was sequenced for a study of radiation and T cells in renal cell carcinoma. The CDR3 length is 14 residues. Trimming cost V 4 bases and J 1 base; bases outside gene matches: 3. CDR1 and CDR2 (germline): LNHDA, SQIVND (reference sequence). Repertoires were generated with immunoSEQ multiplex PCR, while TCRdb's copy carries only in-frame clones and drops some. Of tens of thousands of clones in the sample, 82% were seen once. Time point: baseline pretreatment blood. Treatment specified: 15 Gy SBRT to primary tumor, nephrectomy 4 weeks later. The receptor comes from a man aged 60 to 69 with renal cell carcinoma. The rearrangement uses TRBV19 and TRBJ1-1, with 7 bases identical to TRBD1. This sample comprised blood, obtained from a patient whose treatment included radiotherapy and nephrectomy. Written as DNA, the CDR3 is TGTGCCAGTAGTACCGGACAGGAGAACACTGAAGCTTTCTTT. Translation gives CASSTGQENTEAFF. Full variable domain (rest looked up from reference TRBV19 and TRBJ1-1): DGGITQSPKYLFRKEGQNVTLSCEQNLNHDAMYWYRQDPGQGLRLIYYSQIVNDFQKGDIAEGYSVSREKKESFPLTVTSAQKNPTAFYLCASSTGQENTEAFFGQGTRLTVV.